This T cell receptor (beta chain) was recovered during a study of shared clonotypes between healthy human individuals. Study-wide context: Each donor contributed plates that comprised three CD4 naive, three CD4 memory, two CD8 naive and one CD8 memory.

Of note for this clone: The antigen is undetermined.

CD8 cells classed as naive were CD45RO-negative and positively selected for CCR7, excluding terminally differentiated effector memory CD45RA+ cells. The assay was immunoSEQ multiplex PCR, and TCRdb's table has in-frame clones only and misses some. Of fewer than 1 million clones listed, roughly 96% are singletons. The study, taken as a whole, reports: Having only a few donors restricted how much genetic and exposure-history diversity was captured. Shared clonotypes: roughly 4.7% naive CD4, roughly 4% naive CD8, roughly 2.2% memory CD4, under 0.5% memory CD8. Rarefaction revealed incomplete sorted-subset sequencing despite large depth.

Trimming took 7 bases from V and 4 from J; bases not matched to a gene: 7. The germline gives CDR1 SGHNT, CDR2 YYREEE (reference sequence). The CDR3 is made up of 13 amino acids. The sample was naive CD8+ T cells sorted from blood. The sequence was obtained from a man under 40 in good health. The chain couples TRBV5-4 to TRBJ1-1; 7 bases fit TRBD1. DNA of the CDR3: TGTGCCAGCTTCGAGGGGGCAGGCACTGAAGCTTTCTTT. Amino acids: CASFEGAGTEAFF. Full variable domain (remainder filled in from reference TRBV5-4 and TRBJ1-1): ETGVTQSPTHLIKTRGQQVTLRCSSQSGHNTVSWYQQALGQGPQFIFQYYREEENGRGNFPPRFSGLQFPNYSSELNVNALELDDSALYLCASFEGAGTEAFFGQGTRLTVV.